The clone carrying this T cell receptor beta chain has a count of ten or more. Antigen unknown. The sequenced template was RNA, covering the TCR beta CDR3 region. Amplification began with first-round RT-PCR using HTBI primers, then second-round multiplex PCR was performed. Using its own MiXCR run on the multiplex PCR reads, TCRdb lists one record per CDR3 protein. The data show a few hundred thousand distinct CDR3 sequences, with approximately 15% seen just once and roughly 7% held by the top ten. No ophthalmopathy within 18 months of follow-up signified stable hyperthyroidism. The diagnosis combined clinical symptoms, thyroxine, TRAb, thyroid ultrasound and orbital computed tomography scans. This entry is derived from a study of Graves' ophthalmopathy and Graves' hyperthyroidism. Notes on the study in general: Discriminating ophthalmopathy from stable hyperthyroidism, a 13-signature model attained a sensitivity of about 88% and a specificity of almost 83%.

From germline, CDR1 is DFQATT and CDR2 SNEGSKA (reference sequence). V lost 2 bases and J lost 1; bases outside the gene matches: 5. The CDR3 sequence is 15 residues long. The origin of this receptor is a woman aged 18-30 years with stable Graves' hyperthyroidism. V is TRBV20-1 and J is TRBJ2-5, with 9 bases that match TRBD2. The sequenced sample was peripheral blood. CDR3 in DNA: TGCAGTGCTAGATTTAGCGGGGGCCTCCAAGAGACCCAGTACTTC. As protein: CSARFSGGLQETQYF.